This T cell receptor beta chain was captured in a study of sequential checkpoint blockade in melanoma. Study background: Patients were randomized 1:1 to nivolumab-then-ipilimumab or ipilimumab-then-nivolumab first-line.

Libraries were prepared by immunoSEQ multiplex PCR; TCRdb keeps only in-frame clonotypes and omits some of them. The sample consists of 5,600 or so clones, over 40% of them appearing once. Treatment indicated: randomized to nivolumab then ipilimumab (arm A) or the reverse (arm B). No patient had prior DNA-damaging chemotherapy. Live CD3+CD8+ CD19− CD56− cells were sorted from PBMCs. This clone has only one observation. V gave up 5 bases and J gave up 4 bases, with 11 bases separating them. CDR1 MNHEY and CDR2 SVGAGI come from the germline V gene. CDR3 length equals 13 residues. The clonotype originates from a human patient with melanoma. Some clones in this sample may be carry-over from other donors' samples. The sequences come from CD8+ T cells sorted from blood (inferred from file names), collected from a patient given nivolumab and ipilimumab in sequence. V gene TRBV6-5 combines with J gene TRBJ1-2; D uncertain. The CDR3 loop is CASSTTDFYGYTF. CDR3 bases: TGTGCCAGCAGTACCACAGATTTCTATGGCTACACCTTC.